This TCR beta chain was documented in a study of blood T cell repertoires in COVID-19. The overall study: Acute and convalescent COVID-19 samples came from the United States, Italy and Spain. Nucleic acid was either cDNA or gDNA, and it came from T cells, B-cell-depleted T cells, or PBMCs.

CDR3 size: 16 residues. Germline V gene data show CDR1 as SGHVS and CDR2 as FNYEAQ. Trimming removed 2 bases from V and 3 bases from J; junction bases left unmatched: 10. Authors' analysis steps: Nucleated cell counts were estimated from reference gene primer amplification. Here immunoSEQ multiplex PCR was the method, and the copy in TCRdb shows in-frame clones only, minus some. V and J calls and clone size come straight from that table; D and trimming were deduced from the DNA. The sample contains 250,000 to 300,000 clones, roughly nine tenths of which appear only once. The sequenced sample consisted of peripheral blood. The sequence came from a woman in her 30s with COVID-19, enrolled during active disease. The V gene is TRBV7-6, the J gene TRBJ2-7; TRBD1 agrees at 7 bases. The CDR3 here is CASSLTPQGQFYEQYF. Here the CDR3 DNA reads TGTGCCAGCAGCTTAACCCCCCAGGGACAGTTCTACGAGCAGTACTTC.